A single sample gave rise to the 9 T cell receptor beta chains below, sequenced in a study of T cell responses to AZD1222 COVID-19 vaccine. Method: immunoSEQ multiplex PCR; TCRdb's copy keeps in-frame clones and lacks some. The sample holds 200,000 or so clones, about 87% seen once. The sequencing here drew on peripheral blood, taken on day 0 of AZD1222 vaccination. The receptors were sampled from an adult in good health.

CDR3: CASSEGQVYGYTF. CDR3 coding DNA: TGCGCCAGCAGTGAAGGACAGGTCTATGGCTACACCTTC. The chain combines TRBV5-1 with TRBJ1-2, with 7 bases that match TRBD1. Germline trimming cut 5 bases from V and 4 bases from J; bases unmatched to any gene: 5. This CDR3 has 13 amino acids. CDR1 and CDR2 (germline): SGHRS, YFSETQ.

The CDR3 DNA sequence: TGCGCCAGCAGCTTGGTTAGGGTCGCCGGGGAGCTGTTTTTT. Translated, it gives CASSLVRVAGELFF. The genes are TRBV5-1 and TRBJ2-2; no firm D call. CDR1 SGHRS and CDR2 YFSETQ come from the germline V gene. The CDR3 sequence is 14 residues long. Trimming took 0 bases from V and 6 from J, leaving 9 bases between them.

The rearrangement joins TRBV27 to TRBJ2-1; TRBD2 aligns across 9 bases. This CDR3 has 18 amino acids. The J segment lost 4 bases and the V segment lost 3 bases, leaving 13 bases of the junction unmatched. The V gene's germline CDR1 is MNHEY and CDR2 SMNVEV (reference sequence). CDR3 bases: TGTGCCAGCAGTTTTCGCTTCAATGAGCTAGCGGGATACAATGAGCAGTTCTTC. Protein sequence: CASSFRFNELAGYNEQFF.

The chain couples TRBV25-1 to TRBJ2-7; D tentatively reads TRBD1 or TRBD2 (5 bases each). The germline CDR1 and CDR2 sequences are MGHDK and SYGVNS. The V end was cut by 4 bases, the J end by 5 bases, with 15 bases between. The CDR3 is 14 residues long. The CDR3 sequence is CASSVSGGANEQYF. CDR3 nucleotide sequence: TGTGCCAGCAGTGTTAGTGGGGGTGCGAACGAGCAGTACTTC.

The J gene is TRBJ1-2, the V gene TRBV18; D possibly corresponds to TRBD1 (5 bases). The CDR3 sequence is 15 residues long. From germline, CDR1 is KGHSH and CDR2 LQKENI. V dropped 0 bases and J dropped 1 base, with 9 bases sitting between them. CDR3 loop: CASSPPQGFNYGYTF. The CDR3, as DNA: TGTGCCAGCTCACCACCCCAGGGCTTTAACTATGGCTACACCTTC.

This rearrangement joins TRBV30 to TRBJ1-5; 7 bases map to TRBD1. V shed 0 bases and J 4 bases; nucleotides not matched to a gene: 3. The germline gives CDR1 GTSNPN, CDR2 SVGIG (reference sequence). The CDR3 runs 14 residues. CDR3 nucleotide sequence: TGTGCCTGGAGTGTACTCAGGGGGAATCAGCCCCAGCATTTT. It specifies CAWSVLRGNQPQHF. Using reference TRBV30 and TRBJ1-5 for the parts outside the CDR3, the full variable domain is SQTIHQWPATLVQPVGSPLSLECTVEGTSNPNLYWYRQAAGRGLQLLFYSVGIGQISSEVPQNLSASRPQDRQFILSSKKLLLSDSGFYLCAWSVLRGNQPQHFGDGTRLSIL.

This clone was observed once. The chain links TRBV28 to TRBJ1-5, with a possible D match to TRBD1 (6 bases). The CDR3 spans 15 residues. Germline V gene sequence: CDR1 MDHEN, CDR2 SYDVKM. Trimming took 6 bases from V and 5 from J, leaving 17 bases between them. The CDR3 DNA sequence: TGTGCCAGCAGCCGTCAGGGGCAGCGGGATCAGCCCCAGCATTTT. Protein product: CASSRQGQRDQPQHF. Using reference TRBV28 and TRBJ1-5 for the parts outside the CDR3, the full variable domain is DVKVTQSSRYLVKRTGEKVFLECVQDMDHENMFWYRQDPGLGLRLIYFSYDVKMKEKGDIPEGYSVSREKKERFSLILESASTNQTSMYLCASSRQGQRDQPQHFGDGTRLSIL.

V gene TRBV6-4 combines with J gene TRBJ1-5; the D is unclear. Germline V gives CDR1 MRHNA, CDR2 SNTAGT. The length of the CDR3 is 13 residues. The germline V and J ends were trimmed by 3 bases and 3 bases, with 6 bases remaining between them. The DNA of the CDR3 is TGTGCCAGCAGTGAAGGGCTCAATCAGCCCCAGCATTTT. This encodes CASSEGLNQPQHF.

CDR3 loop: CASSLWAENNQPQHF. CDR3 nucleotide sequence: TGTGCCAGCAGCTTATGGGCAGAAAACAATCAGCCCCAGCATTTT. The chain recombines TRBV7-2 with TRBJ1-5; no reliable D call. Germline loops: CDR1 SGHTA, CDR2 FQGNSA. V shed 2 bases and J shed 3 bases, with 11 bases lying between them. CDR3 size: 15 residues.